These 26 T cell receptor beta chains originate from one sample sequenced in a study of cytomegalovirus exposure and HLA in healthy donors (dated by TCRdb to about 2017). Libraries were built with the immunoSEQ multiplex PCR assay. The multiplex PCR relied on a mix of 60 forward primers for TCR Vbeta segments and 13 reverse primers for TCR Jbeta segments. The table comes from immuneACCESS by way of TCRdb, which keeps in-frame sequences with V and J called. Part of the clones is missing from these tables; in studies checked, under half for an unresolved V gene and the rest for unknown reasons. The sample records under 200,000 clones, 70% to 80% of which are singletons. The top ten hold roughly 0.64% of the sample. Sequencing was done on a sample of PBMCs. The receptor source for this set is a woman aged 35 to 49 in good health and CMV-seronegative.

V usage is TRBV7-2 and J usage is TRBJ1-2; TRBD1 aligns across 7 bases. Trimming removed 4 bases from V and 2 bases from J; junction bases left unmatched: 16. The length of the CDR3 is 18 residues. Per germline, CDR1 SGHTA and CDR2 FQGNSA. CDR3 DNA sequence: TGTGCCAGCAGCTCTCACCCACTCCGGGACAGTGGAAACTATGGCTACACCTTC. Translated: CASSSHPLRDSGNYGYTF.

The rearrangement joins TRBV28 to TRBJ1-4; maybe TRBD1 (5 bases). The V end lost 1 base, the J end lost 6 bases, and 9 bases lay between the germline ends. CDR1 is MDHEN, CDR2 SYDVKM, per germline. The CDR3 has 14 amino acids. CDR3 DNA sequence: TGTGCCAGCAGTTTATTACAGGTTTATGAAAAACTGTTTTTT. Amino acids: CASSLLQVYEKLFF.

This clone was seen once. This rearrangement joins TRBV6-5 to TRBJ2-7; D may be TRBD1 (6 bases). Germline V lookup: CDR1 MNHEY, CDR2 SVGAGI. Trimming pared 0 bases from V and 3 bases from J, leaving 15 bases between. This CDR3 is built from 16 residues. CDR3 amino acids: CASSYSRSGAGYEQYF. The CDR3 region has the DNA TGTGCCAGCAGTTACTCTCGGTCAGGGGCGGGCTACGAGCAGTACTTC.

V usage is TRBV4-1 and J usage is TRBJ2-1; 8 positions agree with TRBD2. With V trimmed by 0 bases and J by 2 bases, 6 bases remained unmatched. This CDR3 spans 17 amino acids. CDR1 and CDR2 from the germline V gene are MGHRA and YSYEKL. For the CDR3, the DNA is TGCGCCAGCAGCCAAGATGCGGGGGGCCCACCCTACAATGAGCAGTTCTTC. Translated: CASSQDAGGPPYNEQFF.

The rearrangement joins TRBV30 to TRBJ2-7; 9 bases align to TRBD1. Germline trimming cut 4 bases from V and 2 bases from J; bases unmatched to any gene: 9. Germline lookup yields CDR1 GTSNPN and CDR2 SVGIG (reference sequence). There are 15 residues in the CDR3. In DNA, the CDR3 is TGTGCCTGGACCCCCCGGACAGGGGCTGCCTACGAGCAGTACTTC. Translating it yields CAWTPRTGAAYEQYF.

This rearrangement joins TRBV6-5 to TRBJ2-7, with a tentative D call TRBD1 (5 bases). The CDR3 sequence is 14 residues long. Germline values: CDR1 MNHEY, CDR2 SVGAGI. V was clipped by 7 bases and J by 2 bases, with 15 bases between them. This chain's CDR3 is CASKSIQGTYEQYF. The CDR3 DNA is TGTGCCAGCAAGTCTATTCAGGGTACCTACGAGCAGTACTTC.

This clone was observed a handful of times. The CDR3 DNA sequence: TGTGCCAGCAGCTCGGGTACAGGGGCGGGAACTGAAGCTTTCTTT. Translating gives CASSSGTGAGTEAFF. The rearrangement links TRBV5-6 to TRBJ1-1, with 7 bases fitting TRBD1. The CDR3 runs 15 residues. Looked up from germline, CDR1 is SGHDT and CDR2 is YYEEEE. V shed 3 bases, J shed 5 bases, and the junction held 10 bases outside the gene matches.

The chain joins TRBV4-2 to TRBJ2-7, with 8 bases identical to TRBD1. With V trimmed by 6 bases and J by 3 bases, 13 bases remained unmatched. This CDR3 is 16 amino acids long. Germline CDR1 reads LGHNA; CDR2 reads YNFKEQ. Written as DNA, the CDR3 is TGTGCCAGCAGAGACACCGTAGGACAGGGTCACTACGAGCAGTACTTC. Amino acids: CASRDTVGQGHYEQYF.

The V and J genes are TRBV18 and TRBJ2-1, with D perhaps TRBD2 (5 bases). This CDR3 comprises 14 residues. CDR1 KGHSH and CDR2 LQKENI come from the germline V gene. V dropped 1 base and J dropped 6 bases, with 10 bases sitting between them. The CDR3 coding sequence is TGTGCCAGCTCACCACTCGCTAGCCTCAATGAGCAGTTCTTC. This encodes CASSPLASLNEQFF. The full variable domain, its missing parts supplied by reference TRBV18 and TRBJ2-1, is NAGVMQNPRHLVRRRGQEARLRCSPMKGHSHVYWYRQLPEEGLKFMVYLQKENIIDESGMPKERFSAEFPKEGPSILRIQQVVRGDSAAYFCASSPLASLNEQFFGPGTRLTVL.

The chain joins TRBV5-6 to TRBJ2-2; no definite D call. The CDR3 has 16 residues. CDR1 and CDR2 from the germline V gene are SGHDT and YYEEEE. Deletions cut 4 bases from V and 1 base from J, with 14 bases between. The CDR3 loop reads CASSPTIALNTGELFF. DNA for the CDR3: TGTGCCAGCAGCCCCACTATCGCTTTGAACACCGGGGAGCTGTTTTTT.

The chain links TRBV5-1 to TRBJ2-3; D possibly corresponds to TRBD1 (5 bases). This CDR3 comprises 15 residues. Germline V gene data show CDR1 as SGHRS and CDR2 as YFSETQ. V was pared by 0 bases and J by 6 bases, with 14 bases between. CDR3 sequence: CASSLEGAPVDTQYF. The CDR3, as DNA: TGCGCCAGCAGCTTGGAAGGGGCGCCGGTGGATACGCAGTATTTT.

The rearrangement joins TRBV7-9 to TRBJ1-2; the D gene is possibly TRBD1 (6 bases). This CDR3 region has 14 residues. V lost 6 bases and J lost 8, with 19 bases in between. Germline V gives CDR1 SEHNR, CDR2 FQNEAQ (reference sequence). CDR3 sequence reads: CASRGGGGANGYTF. DNA of the CDR3: TGTGCCAGCAGGGGCGGTGGGGGGGCGAACGGCTACACCTTC.

This rearrangement joins TRBV28 to TRBJ1-1, with D tentatively TRBD1 (5 bases). This CDR3 is built from 13 residues. V dropped 2 bases and J dropped 7 bases, with 11 bases sitting between them. CDR1 MDHEN and CDR2 SYDVKM come from the germline V gene. This CDR3 reads CASSLLGGSEAFF. CDR3 DNA: TGTGCCAGCAGTTTACTCGGGGGGAGTGAAGCTTTCTTT.

This sequence joins TRBV6-5 and TRBJ2-5; 7 bases fit TRBD1. The germline gives CDR1 MNHEY, CDR2 SVGAGI. Unmatched junction bases numbered 9, after V lost 7 bases and J lost 4 bases. The CDR3 has 14 amino acids. CDR3 coding DNA: TGTGCCAGCACTAAACAAAGACAGGGAGAGACCCAGTACTTC. It encodes CASTKQRQGETQYF.

V is TRBV9 and J is TRBJ1-5; D is ambiguous. V gave up 0 bases and J gave up 7 bases, with 8 bases separating them. CDR3 length: 13 amino acids. CDR1 and CDR2 (germline): SGDLS, YYNGEE. In DNA, the CDR3 is TGTGCCAGCAGCGTAGGGCCACAGCAGCCCCAGCATTTT. Amino acid sequence: CASSVGPQQPQHF.

This chain connects TRBV28 to TRBJ1-5; a weak D match, TRBD1 (6 bases). Trimming pared 0 bases from V and 7 bases from J, leaving 16 bases between. Germline CDR1 reads MDHEN; CDR2 reads SYDVKM. This CDR3 comprises 16 residues. The CDR3 nucleotides are TGTGCCAGCAGTTTATGGGTCGGGTGGCAGGGGCAGCCCCAGCATTTT. It codes for CASSLWVGWQGQPQHF. The full variable domain, completed using reference TRBV28 and TRBJ1-5, is DVKVTQSSRYLVKRTGEKVFLECVQDMDHENMFWYRQDPGLGLRLIYFSYDVKMKEKGDIPEGYSVSREKKERFSLILESASTNQTSMYLCASSLWVGWQGQPQHFGDGTRLSIL.

The V gene is TRBV5-1, the J gene TRBJ2-5; D is uncertain. This CDR3 spans 13 amino acids. V dropped 2 bases and J dropped 0 bases, with 5 bases sitting between them. Germline CDR1 and CDR2: SGHRS and YFSETQ. Here the CDR3 DNA reads TGCGCCAGCAGCTTCCAGGACCAAGAGACCCAGTACTTC. Protein product: CASSFQDQETQYF.

The V and J genes are TRBV7-9 and TRBJ2-3; D may be TRBD1 (6 bases). Germline V gene sequence: CDR1 SEHNR, CDR2 FQNEAQ (reference sequence). V was trimmed by 1 base and J by 0 bases, leaving 8 bases between them. The length of the CDR3 is 15 residues. In DNA form, the CDR3 reads TGTGCCAGCAGCTTAGGACAGGATAGCACAGATACGCAGTATTTT. Its protein is CASSLGQDSTDTQYF.

V and J are TRBV6-1 and TRBJ2-7, with 8 bases that match TRBD1. The V gene's germline CDR1 is MNHNS and CDR2 SASEGT. Trimming removed 0 bases from V and 3 bases from J; junction bases left unmatched: 4. The CDR3 runs 15 residues. DNA for the CDR3: TGTGCCAGCAGTGAAGCTCCGGACAGGGTCTACGAGCAGTACTTC. This sequence encodes CASSEAPDRVYEQYF.

The chain couples TRBV6-6 to TRBJ1-1, with 10 bases fitting TRBD1. From germline, CDR1 is MNHNY and CDR2 SVGAGI (reference sequence). The V and J ends lost 6 bases and 0 bases, in that order; junction bases with no gene match: 1. This CDR3 has 14 residues. The CDR3 region has the DNA TGTGCCAGCAGAGACAGGGGGCTGAACACTGAAGCTTTCTTT. As protein: CASRDRGLNTEAFF.

This chain joins TRBV19 and TRBJ1-1, with D unclear. This CDR3 spans 16 amino acids. Germline lookup yields CDR1 LNHDA and CDR2 SQIVND (reference sequence). Trimming pared 5 bases from V and 1 base from J, leaving 17 bases between. CDR3 in amino acids: CASSPTWVGGNTEAFF. CDR3 sequence (DNA): TGTGCCAGTAGTCCCACCTGGGTGGGAGGGAACACTGAAGCTTTCTTT.

The chain uses TRBV28 and TRBJ2-5, with 7 positions matching TRBD2. V was pared by 8 bases and J by 5 bases, with 5 bases of the junction left unmatched. Germline V gives CDR1 MDHEN, CDR2 SYDVKM. This CDR3 is built from 12 residues. CDR3 DNA sequence: TGTGCCAGCGAGACTAGCCCTGAGACCCAGTACTTC. Translation gives CASETSPETQYF.

The chain couples TRBV30 to TRBJ1-4; D not certain. The CDR3 runs 15 residues. The germline V gene encodes CDR1 GTSNPN and CDR2 SVGIG (reference sequence). Trimming took off 4 bases at V and 0 bases at J, with 12 bases between the two ends. The CDR3 loop reads CAWKSTFATNEKLFF. The CDR3 coding sequence is TGTGCCTGGAAATCGACTTTTGCAACTAATGAAAAACTGTTTTTT.

The chain employs TRBV27 and TRBJ1-5, with a weak D call TRBD1 (6 bases). Germline-derived CDR1 and CDR2 are MNHEY and SMNVEV (reference sequence). This CDR3 is built from 14 residues. V was pared by 4 bases and J by 6 bases, with 13 bases between. For the CDR3, the DNA is TGTGCCAGCAGTTCAGGGGTTTTCGGTCAGCCCCAGCATTTT. This encodes CASSSGVFGQPQHF.

Worth noting for this clone: The junction shows a germline mismatch at one end, possibly a read error. This sequence joins TRBV7-9 and TRBJ1-2, with D maybe TRBD1 (6 bases). CDR1 and CDR2 (germline): SEHNR, FQNEAQ (reference sequence). This CDR3 is 12 amino acids long. Here the CDR3 reads CSSSFRGGGYTF. The CDR3 DNA is TGTTCCAGCAGCTTCAGGGGAGGGGGCTACACCTTC.

The chain uses TRBV6-1 and TRBJ1-5; the match to TRBD1 covers 8 bases. The junction had 3 bases not matched to a gene; V was cut back by 3 bases and J by 5 bases. The CDR3 totals 14 residues. Germline V gene sequence: CDR1 MNHNS, CDR2 SASEGT. CDR3 sequence (DNA): TGTGCCAGCAGTGAGGACAGGGACGATCAGCCCCAGCATTTT. Amino acids: CASSEDRDDQPQHF.